Below, one TCR beta chain is given with its context. This clone has just a few counts. Its antigen remains undetermined. It has no much larger one-base neighbor in the sample; base qualities were not kept. Each collaborating institution followed its own protocols to collect whole blood in K2EDTA tubes. For TCRbeta analysis, collaborators shipped samples as frozen whole blood, isolated PBMCs, or DNA extracted from either of those sample types. The immunoSEQ Assay, a bias-controlled multiplex PCR, was used to amplify TCRbeta CDR3 regions from genomic DNA. In the original analysis: Within the assay, amplification of reference gene primers was used to estimate how many nucleated cells each sample contained. To quantify the absolute abundance of each unique TCRbeta CDR3 rearrangement, sequence reads were collapsed and filtered. For each sample, productive Simpson clonality was calculated as the square root of Simpson's diversity index over productive rearrangements. Drawn from immuneACCESS, this table holds only the in-frame rearrangements with V and J called that TCRdb kept. Clones are partly lost; checked studies trace under half to an unresolved V gene and leave the rest unexplained. Clone size and V and J calls were adopted from that table, with D and trimming inferred from the DNA. The sample data list about 120,000 clones, and less than 90% of these were observed just once. The ten most abundant clones make up 9.5% to 13% of the sample.

Reading the germline V gene gives CDR1 MGHRA and CDR2 YSYEKL. Relative to germline, V is missing 3 bases and J is missing 4 bases, with 6 bases of the junction outside any gene match. The CDR3, cysteine through phenylalanine, is 15 amino acids long. Of the read, only the CDR3 DNA is kept; its 45 bases are in frame from base 1. This entry is derived from a study of blood T cell repertoires in COVID-19 (TCRdb year 2020). The study in broad terms: Samples from collaborators originated in the United States, Italy and Spain and spanned both the acute and convalescent phases of COVID-19. The prospective study material was composed of cDNA or gDNA derived from T cells, B-cell-depleted T cells, or PBMCs. Sample metadata almost always included a de-identified subject ID, COVID-19 status, age in years and sex. Where available, HLA class I and class II types were taken from metadata supplied by the sample provider and were not determined by assay-based typing. Samples came from the ongoing ImmuneRACE study (first 160 participants) plus 1,254 subjects from 6 global collaborators. A freely available public database, intended as a resource for researchers studying the immune response to SARS-CoV-2, is where the repertoires were released. Subjects who had been exposed to COVID-19, were actively infected with it, or had recovered from it provided the deeply sampled blood TCRbeta repertoires that made up the dataset.

The investigation overall reported the following: The quantity of clinical and demographic metadata differed by source and by participant and was supplied without curation.

This TCR was sampled from a man older than 75 with acute or convalescent COVID-19. The sequence joins TRBV4-1 to TRBJ1-1; 9 bases in the middle match TRBD1. Sequenced material: peripheral blood. The sequence in DNA is TGCGCCAGCAGCCAGGGGGACAGGGATCGCACTGAAGCTTTCTTT. It is translated as CASSQGDRDRTEAFF.